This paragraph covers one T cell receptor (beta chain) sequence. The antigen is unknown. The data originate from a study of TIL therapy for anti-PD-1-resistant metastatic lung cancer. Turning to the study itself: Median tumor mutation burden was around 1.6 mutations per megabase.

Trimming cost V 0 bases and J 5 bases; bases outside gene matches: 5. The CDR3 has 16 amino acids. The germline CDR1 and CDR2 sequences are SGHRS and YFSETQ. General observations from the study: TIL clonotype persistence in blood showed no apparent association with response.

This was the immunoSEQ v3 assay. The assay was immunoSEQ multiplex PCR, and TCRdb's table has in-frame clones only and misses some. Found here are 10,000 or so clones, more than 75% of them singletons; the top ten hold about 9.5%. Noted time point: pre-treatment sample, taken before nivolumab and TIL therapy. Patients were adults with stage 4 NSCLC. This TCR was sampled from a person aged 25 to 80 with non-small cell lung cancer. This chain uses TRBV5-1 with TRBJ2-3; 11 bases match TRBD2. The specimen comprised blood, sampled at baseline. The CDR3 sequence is CASSLGELAGVDTQYF. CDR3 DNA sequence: TGCGCCAGCAGCTTGGGAGAACTAGCGGGAGTAGATACGCAGTATTTT.